The 18 T cell receptor beta chains below come from one sample, sequenced in a study of blood T cell repertoires in COVID-19. Here immunoSEQ multiplex PCR was the method, and the copy in TCRdb shows in-frame clones only, minus some. The table includes hundreds of thousands of clones, roughly 87% detected once. Material for sequencing was PBMCs or T cells enriched from blood (not recorded which). Receptors originate from a woman in her thirties who had recovered from COVID-19.

The J gene is TRBJ2-2, the V gene TRBV3-1 (or the pseudogene TRBV3-2); possibly TRBD2 for D (5 bases). CDR1 and CDR2 from the germline V gene are LGHDT and YNNKEL (reference sequence). The CDR3 sequence is 16 residues long. V shed 2 bases and J shed 3 bases, with 13 bases lying between them. CDR3 in amino acids: CASSQKGDLYTGELFF. CDR3 nucleotide sequence: TGTGCCAGCAGCCAAAAGGGAGATCTCTACACCGGGGAGCTGTTTTTT.

CDR3 nucleotide sequence: TGTGCCAGCAATCTGAAACAGGGGTTCGGCGGGGAGCTGTTTTTT. It is translated as CASNLKQGFGGELFF. The chain employs TRBV5-6 and TRBJ2-2, with 7 bases lining up with TRBD1. Germline V lookup: CDR1 SGHDT, CDR2 YYEEEE. The CDR3 runs 15 residues. Trimming cost V 6 bases and J 7 bases; bases outside gene matches: 12.

V usage is TRBV23-1 and J usage is TRBJ1-5; weak D call: TRBD1 (5 bases). TRBV23-1 is an open reading frame, and its role is uncertain. This CDR3 contains 13 residues. V lost 4 bases to trimming and J lost 7 bases, with 11 bases between them. CDR3 region: CASSRGEGQPQHF. The CDR3 DNA is TGCGCCAGCAGTCGAGGGGAGGGCCAGCCCCAGCATTTT.

The V and J genes are TRBV28 and TRBJ2-1; a possible D gene is TRBD2 (5 bases). Germline V gives CDR1 MDHEN, CDR2 SYDVKM. V was shortened by 6 bases and J by 8 bases, with 11 bases between the two germline ends. This CDR3 region has 12 residues. The CDR3 loop reads CASRGGPYEQFF. CDR3 DNA: TGTGCCAGCAGGGGCGGGCCCTATGAGCAGTTCTTC.

The V call is TRBV19, the J call TRBJ1-4, with D hard to call. The CDR3 spans 13 residues. The V end lost 6 bases, the J end lost 4 bases, and 9 bases lay between the germline ends. Germline-derived CDR1 and CDR2 are LNHDA and SQIVND (reference sequence). CDR3 DNA sequence: TGTGCCAGTAGCGCTGGAGATAATGAAAAACTGTTTTTT. Protein product: CASSAGDNEKLFF.

The chain links TRBV28 to TRBJ1-1, with 7 bases identical to TRBD1. CDR1 is MDHEN and CDR2 is SYDVKM in the germline V gene. Germline trimming cut 3 bases from V and 3 bases from J; bases unmatched to any gene: 7. The CDR3 is made up of 15 amino acids. CDR3 nucleotides: TGTGCCAGCAGTTTCAAGGACAGGTTCTACACTGAAGCTTTCTTT. Amino acids: CASSFKDRFYTEAFF.

The CDR3 region has the DNA TGTGCCATCAGGACAGGGCCAGAAGAGACCCAGTACTTC. Its translation is CAIRTGPEETQYF. The rearrangement joins TRBV10-3 to TRBJ2-5, with 7 bases aligning to TRBD1. Germline V gene sequence: CDR1 ENHRY, CDR2 SYGVKD. This CDR3 comprises 13 residues. Losses at the gene ends were 6 bases for V and 3 bases for J; bases not matched to a gene: 4.

Only a few counts were recorded for this clone. The chain is built from TRBV29-1 and TRBJ1-1; D perhaps matches TRBD1 (5 bases). The CDR3 covers 14 residues. Trimming removed 6 bases at V and 0 bases at J, with 14 bases between. Looked up from germline, CDR1 is SQVTM and CDR2 is ANQGSEA. CDR3 protein: CSVPQTAMNTEAFF. Written as DNA, the CDR3 is TGCAGCGTACCTCAGACAGCCATGAACACTGAAGCTTTCTTT.

This chain connects TRBV5-6 to TRBJ1-2; D may be TRBD1 (5 bases). The V gene's germline CDR1 is SGHDT and CDR2 YYEEEE. The CDR3 runs to 15 residues. V gave up 4 bases and J gave up 1 base, with 14 bases separating them. CDR3 DNA: TGTGCCAGCAGCCCAGGACACGACCTTAACTATGGCTACACCTTC. Protein: CASSPGHDLNYGYTF.

This clone was recorded a few times. The chain couples TRBV19 to TRBJ1-1; no clear D. V lost 4 bases, J lost 2 bases, and 14 bases lay in between. The CDR3 totals 15 residues. CDR1 is LNHDA and CDR2 is SQIVND in the germline V gene (reference sequence). This CDR3 is CASSTLGWRNTEAFF. Written as DNA, the CDR3 is TGTGCCAGTAGTACCCTCGGGTGGAGAAACACTGAAGCTTTCTTT. The full variable domain, with the rest looked up from reference TRBV19 and TRBJ1-1, is DGGITQSPKYLFRKEGQNVTLSCEQNLNHDAMYWYRQDPGQGLRLIYYSQIVNDFQKGDIAEGYSVSREKKESFPLTVTSAQKNPTAFYLCASSTLGWRNTEAFFGQGTRLTVV.

This clone was seen only once. CDR3 bases: TGTGCCAGCAGCTTAGCGTTGGCAGGGTTTGAAAACACTGAAGCTTTCTTT. It encodes CASSLALAGFENTEAFF. The rearrangement uses TRBV7-8 and TRBJ1-1; perhaps TRBD1 as D (5 bases). CDR3 length equals 17 residues. V gave up 0 bases and J gave up 2 bases, with 16 bases separating them. CDR1 and CDR2 from the germline V gene are SGHVS and FQNEAQ.

Only one count was recorded for this clone. The genes are TRBV18 and TRBJ2-7; 7 bases agree with TRBD2. J gave up 3 bases and V 2 bases, and 4 bases lay outside the gene matches. Looked up from germline, CDR1 is KGHSH and CDR2 is LQKENI. The CDR3 consists of 14 residues. CDR3 in DNA: TGTGCCAGCTCACCAAGGGCGGGGGACTACGAGCAGTACTTC. Encoded protein: CASSPRAGDYEQYF.

The chain carries TRBV5-1 and TRBJ2-7; D call uncertain. The length of the CDR3 is 12 residues. Deletions cut 4 bases from V and 3 bases from J, with 8 bases between. Germline V lookup: CDR1 SGHRS, CDR2 YFSETQ. In DNA form, the CDR3 reads TGCGCCAGCAGCGGCGGTGGCTACGAGCAGTACTTC. Translation gives CASSGGGYEQYF.

This sequence joins TRBV27 and TRBJ1-5, with a weak D call TRBD1 (5 bases). This CDR3 region has 16 residues. Trimming cost V 6 bases and J 1 base, with 16 bases left between them. In germline, CDR1 is MNHEY, CDR2 SMNVEV (reference sequence). The CDR3 DNA reads as TGTGCCAGCAGCCCAATCTTAGGGGTGAGCAATCAGCCCCAGCATTTT. This gives the protein CASSPILGVSNQPQHF.

The chain uses TRBV4-1 and TRBJ1-1; 8 bases are a match to TRBD1. The V gene end was trimmed by 1 base and the J gene end by 5 bases; junction bases not matched to a gene: 6. CDR1 and CDR2 from the germline V gene are MGHRA and YSYEKL. The CDR3 has 15 residues. For the CDR3, the DNA is TGCGCCAGCAGCCAAGCCTACAGGGGGAGGACTGAAGCTTTCTTT. Protein product: CASSQAYRGRTEAFF.

This chain joins TRBV27 and TRBJ1-3; D ambiguous. The V gene's germline CDR1 is MNHEY and CDR2 SMNVEV (reference sequence). The V gene lost 8 bases and the J gene lost 0 bases, with 20 bases spanning the gap. The length of the CDR3 is 17 residues. In DNA, the CDR3 is TGTGCCAGCCGGGGTCCCCAGCAAAAGAGCTCTGGAAACACCATATATTTT. Amino acid sequence: CASRGPQQKSSGNTIYF.

This clone appeared once. The chain couples TRBV9 to TRBJ1-1; TRBD1 matches at 11 bases. The CDR3 covers 15 residues. V lost 0 bases to trimming and J lost 9 bases; unmatched junction nucleotides: 7. Germline values: CDR1 SGDLS, CDR2 YYNGEE. The CDR3 loop is CASSVGDRGILKAFF. CDR3 sequence (DNA): TGTGCCAGCAGCGTAGGGGACAGGGGGATTTTGAAAGCTTTCTTT.

The chain has TRBV28 and TRBJ2-6; 8 bases are shared with TRBD1. This CDR3 spans 17 amino acids. The J segment lost 4 bases and the V segment lost 2 bases, leaving 7 bases of the junction unmatched. CDR1 and CDR2 from the germline V gene are MDHEN and SYDVKM. The chain's CDR3 is CASSLMAGGGGANVLTF. The CDR3 bases are TGTGCCAGCAGTTTAATGGCAGGGGGCGGAGGGGCCAACGTCCTGACTTTC. Using reference TRBV28 and TRBJ2-6 for the parts outside the CDR3, the full variable domain is DVKVTQSSRYLVKRTGEKVFLECVQDMDHENMFWYRQDPGLGLRLIYFSYDVKMKEKGDIPEGYSVSREKKERFSLILESASTNQTSMYLCASSLMAGGGGANVLTFGAGSRLTVL.